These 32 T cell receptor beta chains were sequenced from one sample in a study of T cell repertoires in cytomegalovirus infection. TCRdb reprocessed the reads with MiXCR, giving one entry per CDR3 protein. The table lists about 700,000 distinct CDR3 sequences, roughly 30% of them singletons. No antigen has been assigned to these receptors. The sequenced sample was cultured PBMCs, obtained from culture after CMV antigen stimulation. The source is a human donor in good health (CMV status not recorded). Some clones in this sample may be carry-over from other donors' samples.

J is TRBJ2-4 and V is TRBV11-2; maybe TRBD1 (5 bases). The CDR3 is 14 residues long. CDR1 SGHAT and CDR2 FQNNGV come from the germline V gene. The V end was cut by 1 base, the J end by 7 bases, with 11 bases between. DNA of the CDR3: TGTGCCAGCAGCTTAGCAGGGTTTCTGAACATTCAGTACTTC. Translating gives CASSLAGFLNIQYF. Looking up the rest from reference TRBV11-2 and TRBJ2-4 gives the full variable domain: EAGVAQSPRYKIIEKRQSVAFWCNPISGHATLYWYQQILGQGPKLLIQFQNNGVVDDSQLPKDRFSAERLKGVDSTLKIQPAKLEDSAVYLCASSLAGFLNIQYFGAGTRLSVL.

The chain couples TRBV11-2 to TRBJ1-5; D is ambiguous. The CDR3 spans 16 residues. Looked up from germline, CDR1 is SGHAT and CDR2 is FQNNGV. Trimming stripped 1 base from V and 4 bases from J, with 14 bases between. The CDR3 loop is CASSLGRGIRNQPQHF. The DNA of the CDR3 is TGTGCCAGCAGCTTAGGTCGCGGGATAAGGAATCAGCCCCAGCATTTT.

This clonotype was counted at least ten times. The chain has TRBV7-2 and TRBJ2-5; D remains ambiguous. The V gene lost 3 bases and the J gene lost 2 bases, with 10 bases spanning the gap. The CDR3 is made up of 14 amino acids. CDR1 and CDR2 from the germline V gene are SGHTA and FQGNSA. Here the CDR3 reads CASSFLGDQETQYF. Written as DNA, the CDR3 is TGTGCCAGCAGCTTTTTGGGCGATCAAGAGACCCAGTACTTC.

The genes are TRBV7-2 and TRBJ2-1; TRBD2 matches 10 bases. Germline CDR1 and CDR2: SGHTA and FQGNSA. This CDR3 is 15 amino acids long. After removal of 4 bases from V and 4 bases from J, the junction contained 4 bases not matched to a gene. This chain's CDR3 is CASSSQAGGYNEQFF. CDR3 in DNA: TGTGCCAGCAGCTCCCAAGCGGGGGGGTACAATGAGCAGTTCTTC.

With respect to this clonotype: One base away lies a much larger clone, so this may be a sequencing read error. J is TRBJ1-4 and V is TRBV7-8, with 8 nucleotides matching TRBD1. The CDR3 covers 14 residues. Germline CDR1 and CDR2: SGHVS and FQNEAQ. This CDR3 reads CASSQTGDNEKLCF. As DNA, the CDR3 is TGTGCCAGCAGCCAGACAGGGGATAATGAAAAACTGTGTTTT.

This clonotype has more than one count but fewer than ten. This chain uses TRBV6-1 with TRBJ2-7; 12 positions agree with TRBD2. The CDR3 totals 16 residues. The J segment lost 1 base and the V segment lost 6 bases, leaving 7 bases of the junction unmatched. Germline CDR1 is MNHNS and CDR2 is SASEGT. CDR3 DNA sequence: TGTGCCAGCAGAGGCGGAGGACTAGCGGGGTCCTACGAGCAGTACTTC. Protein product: CASRGGGLAGSYEQYF.

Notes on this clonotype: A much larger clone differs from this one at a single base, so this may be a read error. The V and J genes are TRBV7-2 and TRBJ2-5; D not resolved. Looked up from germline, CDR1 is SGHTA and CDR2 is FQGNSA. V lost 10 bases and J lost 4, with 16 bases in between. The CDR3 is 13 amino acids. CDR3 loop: CAISQNWGETQYF. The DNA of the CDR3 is TGTGCCATCAGTCAAAACTGGGGAGAGACCCAGTACTTC.

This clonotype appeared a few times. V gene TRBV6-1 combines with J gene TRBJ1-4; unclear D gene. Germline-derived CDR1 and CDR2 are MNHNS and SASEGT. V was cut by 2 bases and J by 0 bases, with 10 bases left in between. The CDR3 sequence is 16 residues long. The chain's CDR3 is CASSERRMATNEKLFF. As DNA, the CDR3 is TGTGCCAGCAGTGAAAGACGGATGGCAACTAATGAAAAACTGTTTTTT.

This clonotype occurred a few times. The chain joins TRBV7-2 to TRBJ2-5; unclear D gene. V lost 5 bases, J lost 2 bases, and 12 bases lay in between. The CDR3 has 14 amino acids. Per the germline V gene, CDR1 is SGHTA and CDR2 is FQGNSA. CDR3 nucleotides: TGTGCCAGCAGCCCGCACCGAAAGCAAGAGACCCAGTACTTC. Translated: CASSPHRKQETQYF.

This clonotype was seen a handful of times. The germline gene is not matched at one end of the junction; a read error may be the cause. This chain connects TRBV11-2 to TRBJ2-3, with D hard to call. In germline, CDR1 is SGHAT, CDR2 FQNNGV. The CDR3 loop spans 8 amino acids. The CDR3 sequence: CASSLGQF. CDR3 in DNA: TGTGCCAGCAGCTTAGGCCAATTT.

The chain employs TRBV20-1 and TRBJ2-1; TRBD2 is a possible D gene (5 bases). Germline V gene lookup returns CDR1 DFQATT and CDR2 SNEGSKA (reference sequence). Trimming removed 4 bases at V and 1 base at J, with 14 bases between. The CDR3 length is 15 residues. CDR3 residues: CSANPGSRSYNEQFF. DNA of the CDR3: TGCAGTGCTAACCCGGGATCCCGGTCCTACAATGAGCAGTTCTTC.

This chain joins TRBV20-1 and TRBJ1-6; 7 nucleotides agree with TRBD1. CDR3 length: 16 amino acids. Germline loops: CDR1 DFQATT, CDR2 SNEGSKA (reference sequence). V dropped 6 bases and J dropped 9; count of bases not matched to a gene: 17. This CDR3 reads CSAQERGRSERSPLHF. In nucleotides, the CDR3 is TGCAGTGCCCAGGAGAGGGGGCGGTCGGAACGTTCACCCCTCCACTTT.

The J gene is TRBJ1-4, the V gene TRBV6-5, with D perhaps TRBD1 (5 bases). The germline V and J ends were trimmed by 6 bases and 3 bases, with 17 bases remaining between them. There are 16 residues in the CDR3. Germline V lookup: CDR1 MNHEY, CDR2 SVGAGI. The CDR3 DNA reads TGTGCCAGCAGCCCCCTAGGGGCAGTGGCTAATGAAAAACTGTTTTTT. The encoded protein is CASSPLGAVANEKLFF.

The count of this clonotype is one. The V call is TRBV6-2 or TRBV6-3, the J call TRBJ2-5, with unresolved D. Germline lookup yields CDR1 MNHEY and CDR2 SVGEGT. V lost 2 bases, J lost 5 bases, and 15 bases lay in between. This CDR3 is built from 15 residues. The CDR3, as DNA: TGTGCCAGCAGTTACCTGGGGAAGGATTTTGAGACCCAGTACTTC. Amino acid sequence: CASSYLGKDFETQYF.

The CDR3 region is CASDSLNTEAFF. CDR3 nucleotide sequence: TGTGCCAGCGATTCGCTGAACACTGAAGCTTTCTTT. The V and J genes are TRBV28 and TRBJ1-1; D gene ambiguous. The CDR3 sequence is 12 residues long. CDR1 and CDR2 from the germline V gene are MDHEN and SYDVKM. V dropped 8 bases and J dropped 0 bases, with 7 bases sitting between them.

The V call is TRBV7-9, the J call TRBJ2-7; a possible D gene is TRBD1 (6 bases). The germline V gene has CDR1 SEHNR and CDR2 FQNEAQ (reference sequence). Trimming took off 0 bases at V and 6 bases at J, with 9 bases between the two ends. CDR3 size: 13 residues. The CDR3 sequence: CASSLATGTEQYF. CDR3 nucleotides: TGTGCCAGCAGCTTAGCGACAGGCACCGAGCAGTACTTC.

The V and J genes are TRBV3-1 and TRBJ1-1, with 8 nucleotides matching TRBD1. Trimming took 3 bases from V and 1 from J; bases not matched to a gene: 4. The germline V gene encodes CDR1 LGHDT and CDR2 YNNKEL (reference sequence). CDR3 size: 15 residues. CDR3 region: CASSHLDRANTEAFF. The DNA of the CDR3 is TGTGCCAGCAGCCACCTGGACAGGGCGAACACTGAAGCTTTCTTT.

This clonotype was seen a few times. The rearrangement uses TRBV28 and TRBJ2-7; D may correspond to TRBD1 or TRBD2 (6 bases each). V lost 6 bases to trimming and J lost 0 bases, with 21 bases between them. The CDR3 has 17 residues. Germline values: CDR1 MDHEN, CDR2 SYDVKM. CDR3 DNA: TGTGCCAGCAGCCTCCGGGGGCGGGGAAAAAGCTCCTACGAGCAGTACTTC. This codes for CASSLRGRGKSSYEQYF. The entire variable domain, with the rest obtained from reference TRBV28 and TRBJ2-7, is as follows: DVKVTQSSRYLVKRTGEKVFLECVQDMDHENMFWYRQDPGLGLRLIYFSYDVKMKEKGDIPEGYSVSREKKERFSLILESASTNQTSMYLCASSLRGRGKSSYEQYFGPGTRLTVT.

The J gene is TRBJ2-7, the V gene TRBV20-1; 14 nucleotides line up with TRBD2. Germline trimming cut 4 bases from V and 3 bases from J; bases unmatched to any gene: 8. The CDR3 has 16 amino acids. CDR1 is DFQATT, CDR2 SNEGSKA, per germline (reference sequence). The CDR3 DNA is TGCAGTGCTACCGGGACTAGCGGGAGTTCAGTCTACGAGCAGTACTTC. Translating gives CSATGTSGSSVYEQYF.

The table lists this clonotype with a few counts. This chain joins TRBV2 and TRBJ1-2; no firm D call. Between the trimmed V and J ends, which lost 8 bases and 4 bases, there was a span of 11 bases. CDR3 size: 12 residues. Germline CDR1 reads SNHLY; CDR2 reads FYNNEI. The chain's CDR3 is CASYYELYGYTF. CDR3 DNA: TGTGCCAGCTATTATGAGCTCTATGGCTACACCTTC.

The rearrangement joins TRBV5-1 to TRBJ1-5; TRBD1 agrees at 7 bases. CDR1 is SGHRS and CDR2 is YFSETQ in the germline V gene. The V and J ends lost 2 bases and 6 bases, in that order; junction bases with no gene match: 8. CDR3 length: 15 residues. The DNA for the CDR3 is TGCGCCAGCAGCTTCGGTGACAGGGAGGGTCAGCCCCAGCATTTT. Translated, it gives CASSFGDREGQPQHF.

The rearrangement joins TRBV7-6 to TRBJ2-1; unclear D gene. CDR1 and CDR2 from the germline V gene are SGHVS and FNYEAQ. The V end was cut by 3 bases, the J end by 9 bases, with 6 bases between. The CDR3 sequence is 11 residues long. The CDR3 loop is CASSFLGEQFF. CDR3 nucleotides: TGTGCCAGCAGCTTCCTGGGTGAGCAGTTCTTC.

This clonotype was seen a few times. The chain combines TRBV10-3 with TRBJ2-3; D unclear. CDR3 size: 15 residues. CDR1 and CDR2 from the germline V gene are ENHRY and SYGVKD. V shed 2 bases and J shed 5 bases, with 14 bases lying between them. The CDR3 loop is CAISEPLSSGDTQYF. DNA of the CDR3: TGTGCCATCAGTGAGCCCCTAAGTTCGGGAGATACGCAGTATTTT.

For the CDR3, the DNA is TGTGCCAGCAGCGACACGGACACTGAAGCTTTCTTT. Amino acids: CASSDTDTEAFF. The gene calls are TRBV28 and TRBJ1-1; D remains unclear. CDR3 length: 12 amino acids. V was clipped by 6 bases and J by 3 bases, with 8 bases between them. Germline V lookup: CDR1 MDHEN, CDR2 SYDVKM.

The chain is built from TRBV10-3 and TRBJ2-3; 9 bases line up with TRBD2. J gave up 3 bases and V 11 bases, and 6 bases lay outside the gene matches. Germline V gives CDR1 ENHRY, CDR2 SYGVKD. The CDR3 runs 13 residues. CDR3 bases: TGTGCCTCCGGGAGCGGGAGGACAGATACGCAGTATTTT. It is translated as CASGSGRTDTQYF.

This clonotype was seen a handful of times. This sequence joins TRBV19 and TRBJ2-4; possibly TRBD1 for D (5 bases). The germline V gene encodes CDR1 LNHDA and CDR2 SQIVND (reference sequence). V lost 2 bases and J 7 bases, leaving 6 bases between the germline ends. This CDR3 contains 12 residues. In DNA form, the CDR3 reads TGTGCCAGTAGTATAAGGGGCAACATTCAGTACTTC. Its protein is CASSIRGNIQYF.

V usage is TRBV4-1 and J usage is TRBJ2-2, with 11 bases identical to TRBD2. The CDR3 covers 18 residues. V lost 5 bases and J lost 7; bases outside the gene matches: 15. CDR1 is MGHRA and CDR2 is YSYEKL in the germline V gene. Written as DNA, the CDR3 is TGCGCCAGCAGCTCCCCGACTAGCGGGAACCTGATGGGCGGGGAGCTGTTTTTT. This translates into CASSSPTSGNLMGGELFF.

The CDR3 DNA reads TGCAGTGCTAGTGCGGTCGGGACCTTCAACACCGGGGAGCTGTTTTTT. Protein sequence: CSASAVGTFNTGELFF. The chain has TRBV20-1 and TRBJ2-2, with D perhaps matching TRBD1 or TRBD2 (5 bases each). V was clipped by 3 bases and J by 2 bases, with 16 bases between them. The CDR3 spans 16 residues. The germline V gene encodes CDR1 DFQATT and CDR2 SNEGSKA (reference sequence).

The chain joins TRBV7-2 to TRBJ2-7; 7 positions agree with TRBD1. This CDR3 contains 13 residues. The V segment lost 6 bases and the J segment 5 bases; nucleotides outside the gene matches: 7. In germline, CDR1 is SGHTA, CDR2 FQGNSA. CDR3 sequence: CASSRGLIDEQYF. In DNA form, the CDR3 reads TGTGCCAGCAGTAGGGGGCTAATCGACGAGCAGTACTTC.

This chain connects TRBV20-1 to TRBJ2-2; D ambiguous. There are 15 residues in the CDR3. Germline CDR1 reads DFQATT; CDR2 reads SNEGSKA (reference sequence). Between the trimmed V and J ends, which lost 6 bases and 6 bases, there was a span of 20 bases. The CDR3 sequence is CSATTAFTLAGELFF. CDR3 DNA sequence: TGCAGTGCCACGACGGCTTTTACCCTCGCCGGGGAGCTGTTTTTT.

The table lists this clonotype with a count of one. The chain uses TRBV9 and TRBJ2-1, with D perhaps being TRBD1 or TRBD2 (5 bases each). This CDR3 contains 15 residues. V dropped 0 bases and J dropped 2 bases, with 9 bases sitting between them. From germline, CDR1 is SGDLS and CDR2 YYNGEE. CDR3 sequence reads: CASSVVGDPYNEQFF. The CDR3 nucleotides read TGTGCCAGCAGCGTAGTAGGGGACCCCTACAATGAGCAGTTCTTC.

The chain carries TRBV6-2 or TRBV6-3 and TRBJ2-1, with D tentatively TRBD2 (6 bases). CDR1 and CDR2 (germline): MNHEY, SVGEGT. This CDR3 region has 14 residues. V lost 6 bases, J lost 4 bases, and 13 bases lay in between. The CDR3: CASSRGGIYNEQFF. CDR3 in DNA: TGTGCCAGCAGCCGAGGAGGGATATACAATGAGCAGTTCTTC.